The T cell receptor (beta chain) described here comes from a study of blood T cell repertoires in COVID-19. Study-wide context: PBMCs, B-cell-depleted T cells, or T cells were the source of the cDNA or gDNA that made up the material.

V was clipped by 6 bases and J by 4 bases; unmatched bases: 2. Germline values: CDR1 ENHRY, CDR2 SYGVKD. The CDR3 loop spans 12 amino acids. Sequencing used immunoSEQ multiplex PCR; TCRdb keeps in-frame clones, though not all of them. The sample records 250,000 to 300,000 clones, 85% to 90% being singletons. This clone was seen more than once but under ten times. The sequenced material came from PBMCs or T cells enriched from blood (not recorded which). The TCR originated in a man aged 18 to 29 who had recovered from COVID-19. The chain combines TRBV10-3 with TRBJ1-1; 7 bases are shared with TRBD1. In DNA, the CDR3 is TGTGCCATCAGAGGACAGGCCACTGAAGCTTTCTTT. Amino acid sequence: CAIRGQATEAFF.